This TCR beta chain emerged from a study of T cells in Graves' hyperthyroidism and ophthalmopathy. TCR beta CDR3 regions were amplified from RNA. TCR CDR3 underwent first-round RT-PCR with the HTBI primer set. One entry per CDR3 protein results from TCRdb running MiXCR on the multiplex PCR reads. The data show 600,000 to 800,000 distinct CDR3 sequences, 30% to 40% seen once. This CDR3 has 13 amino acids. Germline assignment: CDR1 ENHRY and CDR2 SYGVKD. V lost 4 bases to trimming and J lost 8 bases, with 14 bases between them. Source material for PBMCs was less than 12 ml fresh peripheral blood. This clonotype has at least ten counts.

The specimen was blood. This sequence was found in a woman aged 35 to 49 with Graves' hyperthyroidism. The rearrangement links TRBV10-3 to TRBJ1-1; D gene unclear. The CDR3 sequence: CAISGVFGAEAFF. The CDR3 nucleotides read TGTGCCATCAGTGGAGTCTTTGGCGCCGAAGCTTTCTTT.